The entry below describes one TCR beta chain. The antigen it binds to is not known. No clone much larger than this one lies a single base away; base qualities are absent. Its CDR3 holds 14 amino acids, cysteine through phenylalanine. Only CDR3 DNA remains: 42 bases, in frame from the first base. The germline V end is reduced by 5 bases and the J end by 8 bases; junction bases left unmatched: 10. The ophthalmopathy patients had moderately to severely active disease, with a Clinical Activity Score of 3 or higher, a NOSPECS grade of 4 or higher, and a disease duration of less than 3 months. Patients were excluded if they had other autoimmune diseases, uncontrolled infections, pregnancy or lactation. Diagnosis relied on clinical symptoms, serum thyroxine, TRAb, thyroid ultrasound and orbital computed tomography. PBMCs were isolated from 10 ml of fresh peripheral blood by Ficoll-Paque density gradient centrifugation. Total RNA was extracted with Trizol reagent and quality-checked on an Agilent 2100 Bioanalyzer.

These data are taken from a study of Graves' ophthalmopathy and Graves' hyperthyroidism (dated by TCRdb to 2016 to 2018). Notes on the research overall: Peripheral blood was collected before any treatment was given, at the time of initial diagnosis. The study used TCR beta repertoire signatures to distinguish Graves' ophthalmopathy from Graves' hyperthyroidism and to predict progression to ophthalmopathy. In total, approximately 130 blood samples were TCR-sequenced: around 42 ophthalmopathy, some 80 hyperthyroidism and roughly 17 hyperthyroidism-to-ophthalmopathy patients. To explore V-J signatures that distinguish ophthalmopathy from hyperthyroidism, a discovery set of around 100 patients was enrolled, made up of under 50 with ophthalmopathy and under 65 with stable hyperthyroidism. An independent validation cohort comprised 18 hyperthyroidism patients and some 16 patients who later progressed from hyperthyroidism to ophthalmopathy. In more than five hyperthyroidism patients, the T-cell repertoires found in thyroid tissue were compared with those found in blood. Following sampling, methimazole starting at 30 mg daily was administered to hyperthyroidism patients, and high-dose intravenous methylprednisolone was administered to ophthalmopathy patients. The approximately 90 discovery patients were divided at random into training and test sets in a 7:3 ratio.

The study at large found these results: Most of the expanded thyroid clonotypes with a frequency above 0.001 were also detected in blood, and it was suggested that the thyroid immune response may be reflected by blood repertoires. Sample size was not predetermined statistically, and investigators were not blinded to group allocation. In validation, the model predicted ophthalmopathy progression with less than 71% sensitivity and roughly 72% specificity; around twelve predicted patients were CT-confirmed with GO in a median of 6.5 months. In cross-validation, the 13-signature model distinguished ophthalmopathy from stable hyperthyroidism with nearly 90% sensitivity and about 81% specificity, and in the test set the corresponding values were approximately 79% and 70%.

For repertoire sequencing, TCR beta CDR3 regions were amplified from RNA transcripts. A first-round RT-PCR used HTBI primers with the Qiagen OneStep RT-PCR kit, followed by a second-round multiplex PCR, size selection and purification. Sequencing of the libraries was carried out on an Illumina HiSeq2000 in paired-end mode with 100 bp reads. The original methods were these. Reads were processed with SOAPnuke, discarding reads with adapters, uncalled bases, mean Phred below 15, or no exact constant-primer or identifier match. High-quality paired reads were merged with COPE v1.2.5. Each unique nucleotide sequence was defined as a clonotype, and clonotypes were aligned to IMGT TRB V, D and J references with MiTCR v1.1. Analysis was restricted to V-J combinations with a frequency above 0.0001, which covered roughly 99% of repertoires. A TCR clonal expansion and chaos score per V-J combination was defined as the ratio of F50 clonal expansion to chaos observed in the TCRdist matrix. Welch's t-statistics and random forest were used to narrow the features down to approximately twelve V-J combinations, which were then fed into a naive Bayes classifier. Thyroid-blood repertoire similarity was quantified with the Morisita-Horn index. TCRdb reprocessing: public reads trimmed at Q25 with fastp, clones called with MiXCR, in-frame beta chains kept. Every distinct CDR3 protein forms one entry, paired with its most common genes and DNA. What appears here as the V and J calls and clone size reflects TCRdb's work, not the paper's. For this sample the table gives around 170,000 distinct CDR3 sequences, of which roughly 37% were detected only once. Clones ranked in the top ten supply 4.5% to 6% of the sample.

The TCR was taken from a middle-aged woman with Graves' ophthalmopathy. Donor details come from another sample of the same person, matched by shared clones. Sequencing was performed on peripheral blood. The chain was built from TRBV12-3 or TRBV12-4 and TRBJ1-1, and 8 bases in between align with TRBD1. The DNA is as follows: TGTGCCAGCAGTATACCGGGACAGGTCTCCGAAGCTTTCTTT. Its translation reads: CASSIPGQVSEAFF.